The 16 T cell receptor beta chains in this list originate from one sample, sequenced in a study of blood T cell repertoires in COVID-19. The assay was immunoSEQ multiplex PCR, and TCRdb's table has in-frame clones only and misses some. Of roughly 260,000 clones listed, roughly nine tenths were seen once; the top ten hold over 7.5%. The sequenced sample consisted of peripheral blood. These receptors originate from a man aged 40-49 years who had recovered from COVID-19.

This clone was found once. The V and J genes are TRBV19 and TRBJ2-1, with a possible D match to TRBD1 (5 bases). Looked up from germline, CDR1 is LNHDA and CDR2 is SQIVND (reference sequence). Trimming cost V 5 bases and J 5 bases, with 10 bases left between them. CDR3 length equals 13 residues. The CDR3 sequence: CASSPSTDNEQFF. The CDR3 nucleotides read TGTGCCAGTAGTCCGTCGACAGACAATGAGCAGTTCTTC.

In this sample, this clone turned up a few times. The rearrangement links TRBV27 to TRBJ1-5, with D perhaps matching TRBD1 (5 bases). Trimming stripped 0 bases from V and 2 bases from J, with 5 bases between. Germline V gives CDR1 MNHEY, CDR2 SMNVEV (reference sequence). The CDR3 covers 14 residues. CDR3 DNA: TGTGCCAGCAGTTTATCACAGGGCAATCAGCCCCAGCATTTT. Translation: CASSLSQGNQPQHF.

The chain has TRBV5-1 and TRBJ2-7; 7 positions match TRBD1. Germline V gene data show CDR1 as SGHRS and CDR2 as YFSETQ. V was pared by 5 bases and J by 0 bases, with 2 bases of the junction left unmatched. CDR3 length equals 13 residues. The CDR3 DNA is TGCGCCAGCAGAAGGGACAGCTCCTACGAGCAGTACTTC. Protein: CASRRDSSYEQYF.

V usage is TRBV11-3 and J usage is TRBJ2-5, with D unclear. The germline gives CDR1 SGHNT, CDR2 YENEEA. This CDR3 comprises 13 residues. V was pared by 2 bases and J by 5 bases, with 9 bases between. The DNA for the CDR3 is TGTGCCAGCAGCTTACAAAGCTACGAGACCCAGTACTTC. The encoded protein is CASSLQSYETQYF.

CDR3 sequence reads: CASSIGQNNEQFF. CDR3 bases: TGTGCCAGTAGTATAGGGCAGAACAATGAGCAGTTCTTC. V and J are TRBV19 and TRBJ2-1; D unresolved. Germline assignment: CDR1 LNHDA and CDR2 SQIVND (reference sequence). Trimming removed 1 base from V and 5 bases from J, with 6 bases in between. The length of the CDR3 is 13 residues.

The CDR3: CASSVSTGTHEQYF. The CDR3 coding sequence is TGTGCCAGCAGCGTTAGTACAGGGACCCACGAGCAGTACTTC. The chain combines TRBV9 with TRBJ2-7; tentatively, D is TRBD1 (6 bases). Trimming shortened V by 2 bases and J by 5 bases, and 14 bases separated the two germline ends. The CDR3 loop spans 14 amino acids. Germline CDR1 and CDR2: SGDLS and YYNGEE.

The chain joins TRBV12-2 to TRBJ2-1; the D call TRBD2 from the table was never checked on the DNA. TRBV12-2 is a listed pseudogene. The CDR3 covers 21 residues. CDR3 DNA: TGTGCAAGTCGCTTAGGTGCAAATAGCGGGGGGATAGAGAGCTCCTACAATGAGCAGTTCTTC. Translating it yields CASRLGANSGGIESSYNEQFF.

CDR3 bases: TGCGCCAGCAGCCAAGATCAATGGGCCAGGGGTAAAAAACTGTTTTTT. Translating it yields CASSQDQWARGKKLFF. J is TRBJ1-4 and V is TRBV4-3; perhaps TRBD1 as D (6 bases). CDR1 LGHNA and CDR2 YSLEER come from the germline V gene. This CDR3 comprises 16 residues. Deletions cut 0 bases from V and 9 bases from J, with 17 bases between.

This clone was counted only a few times. The chain joins TRBV5-5 to TRBJ1-5, with 11 bases aligning to TRBD1. The germline gives CDR1 SGHKS, CDR2 YYEKEE (reference sequence). Trimming cost V 3 bases and J 6 bases; bases outside gene matches: 5. The CDR3 has 15 amino acids. CDR3: CASSSGTGGIQPQHF. Here the CDR3 DNA reads TGTGCCAGCAGCTCCGGGACAGGGGGTATTCAGCCCCAGCATTTT.

V gene TRBV7-2 combines with J gene TRBJ2-2; possible D gene TRBD2, 6 bases. V lost 7 bases to trimming and J lost 5 bases, with 14 bases between them. Germline loops: CDR1 SGHTA, CDR2 FQGNSA. This CDR3 has 14 amino acids. The CDR3 spells CASNLGRETGELFF. Written as DNA, the CDR3 is TGTGCCAGCAACCTCGGACGGGAGACCGGGGAGCTGTTTTTT. Full variable domain (missing parts from reference TRBV7-2 and TRBJ2-2): GAGVSQSPSNKVTEKGKDVELRCDPISGHTALYWYRQSLGQGLEFLIYFQGNSAPDKSGLPSDRFSAERTGGSVSTLTIQRTQQEDSAVYLCASNLGRETGELFFGEGSRLTVL.

This clone was detected only a few times. The rearrangement links TRBV5-4 to TRBJ2-1; possibly TRBD1 for D (6 bases). CDR3 length: 13 residues. Between the trimmed V and J ends, which lost 3 bases and 5 bases, there was a span of 9 bases. The germline V gene encodes CDR1 SGHNT and CDR2 YYREEE (reference sequence). The CDR3 nucleotides read TGTGCCAGCAGCTCAAGGACAGACAATGAGCAGTTCTTC. Its protein is CASSSRTDNEQFF.

This clone occurred once. V gene TRBV28 combines with J gene TRBJ1-5; unclear D gene. The germline CDR1 and CDR2 sequences are MDHEN and SYDVKM. V was clipped by 2 bases and J by 6 bases, with 14 bases between them. CDR3 length: 15 amino acids. The chain's CDR3 is CASSLIGGNSQPQHF. Written as DNA, the CDR3 is TGTGCCAGCAGTTTAATAGGAGGAAACAGTCAGCCCCAGCATTTT.

The chain links TRBV12-3 or TRBV12-4 to TRBJ1-1, with D unresolved. V was trimmed by 3 bases and J by 7 bases, leaving 12 bases between them. This CDR3 comprises 13 residues. Here the CDR3 DNA reads TGTGCCAGCAGTTTTTTGGGAGGTGGTGAAGCTTTCTTT. As protein: CASSFLGGGEAFF.

This chain connects TRBV6-2 or TRBV6-3 to TRBJ1-1; the match to TRBD1 covers 9 bases. The germline V gene has CDR1 MNHEY and CDR2 SVGEGT. J lost 3 bases, V lost 2 bases, and 1 base had no gene match. This CDR3 has 14 residues. The CDR3 spells CASSYRQGDTEAFF. CDR3 nucleotide sequence: TGTGCCAGCAGTTACAGACAGGGGGACACTGAAGCTTTCTTT.

The chain combines TRBV7-2 with TRBJ2-2, with 7 bases fitting TRBD1. The CDR3 covers 18 residues. J gave up 0 bases and V 5 bases, and 12 bases lay outside the gene matches. Per germline, CDR1 SGHTA and CDR2 FQGNSA. The CDR3 region is CASSIRPGQFANTGELFF. The CDR3 DNA reads as TGTGCCAGCAGCATTCGACCGGGACAGTTCGCGAACACCGGGGAGCTGTTTTTT.

The chain carries TRBV6-6 and TRBJ2-7; TRBD2 is a possible D gene (6 bases). This CDR3 has 11 amino acids. The germline gives CDR1 MNHNY, CDR2 SVGAGI (reference sequence). With 10 bases removed from V and 13 bases from J, the gap between germline ends came to 20 bases. CDR3 residues: CATSPRGGVYF. For the CDR3, the DNA is TGTGCCACCTCCCCCCGGGGAGGAGTATACTTC.